This TCR beta chain was sequenced in a study of Graves' ophthalmopathy and Graves' hyperthyroidism. Many counts were recorded for this clonotype. Amplification of TCR beta CDR3 regions used RNA transcripts. Second-round multiplex PCR came after a first-round RT-PCR that employed HTBI primers. TCRdb redid the calling of the multiplex PCR reads with MiXCR, one entry per CDR3 protein. The sample carries under 400,000 distinct CDR3 sequences, around a sixth recorded once. Deletions cut 4 bases from V and 0 bases from J, with 13 bases between. In germline, CDR1 is MNHNS, CDR2 SASEGT. The CDR3 consists of 16 residues.

The chain is built from TRBV6-1 and TRBJ2-4; D gene uncertain. Sequenced: peripheral blood. The receptor comes from an adult man with Graves' ophthalmopathy. This CDR3 reads CASSAFGLLAKNIQYF. The CDR3 DNA reads TGTGCCAGCAGTGCTTTCGGCTTACTAGCCAAAAACATTCAGTACTTC.